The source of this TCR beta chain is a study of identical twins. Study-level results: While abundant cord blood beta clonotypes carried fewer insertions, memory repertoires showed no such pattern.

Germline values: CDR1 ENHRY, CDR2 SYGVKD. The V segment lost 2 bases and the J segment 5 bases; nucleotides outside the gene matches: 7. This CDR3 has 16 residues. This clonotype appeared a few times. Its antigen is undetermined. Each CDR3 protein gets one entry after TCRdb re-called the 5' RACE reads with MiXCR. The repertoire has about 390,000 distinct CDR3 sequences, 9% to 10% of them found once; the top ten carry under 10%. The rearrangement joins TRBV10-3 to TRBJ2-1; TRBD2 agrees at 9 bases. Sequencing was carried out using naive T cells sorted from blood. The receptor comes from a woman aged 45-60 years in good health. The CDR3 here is CAISEMRGTSHNEQFF. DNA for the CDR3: TGTGCCATCAGTGAGATGAGGGGGACTAGCCACAATGAGCAGTTCTTC.